The clone carrying this T cell receptor (beta chain) was observed a handful of times. Assay used: immunoSEQ multiplex PCR; TCRdb lists only in-frame clones, some missing. The repertoire holds over 200,000 clones, roughly 90% seen once, with about 9.3% in the top ten. These data originate in a study of blood T cell repertoires in COVID-19. The sequence came from a man between 18 and 29 years old with acute COVID-19. The material sequenced was PBMCs or T cells enriched from blood (not recorded which).

CDR3 region: CASSDYYEQYF. The CDR3 DNA follows: TGCGCCAGCAGTGACTACTACGAGCAGTACTTC. The chain uses TRBV10-2 and TRBJ2-7; no reliable D call. The CDR3 sequence is 11 residues long. From germline, CDR1 is WSHSY and CDR2 SAAADI. V lost 3 bases to trimming and J lost 3 bases, with 3 bases between them.